Shown below are 12 T cell receptor beta chains from a single sample sequenced in a study of T cells in Graves' hyperthyroidism and ophthalmopathy. Amplification yielded TCR beta CDR3 regions, with RNA transcripts as the source. Researchers ran a first-round RT-PCR on the TCR CDR3 using the HTBI primer set. TCRdb redid the calling of the multiplex PCR reads with MiXCR, one entry per CDR3 protein. Of 600,000 to 700,000 distinct CDR3 sequences detected, over 40% appear once; the ten largest clones hold less than 8.5%. The sample taken for sequencing was peripheral blood or thyroid tissue (not recorded which). These TCRs come from an adult man with Graves' disease, either hyperthyroidism or ophthalmopathy (not recorded which).

This clonotype was seen repeatedly, ten times or more. The chain links TRBV2 to TRBJ2-5, with D perhaps TRBD2 (5 bases). The V gene's germline CDR1 is SNHLY and CDR2 FYNNEI. The CDR3 consists of 14 residues. The germline V and J ends were trimmed by 1 base and 5 bases, with 11 bases remaining between them. CDR3 sequence reads: CASSEETGGETQYF. As DNA, the CDR3 is TGTGCCAGCAGTGAAGAGACGGGCGGGGAGACCCAGTACTTC.

This clonotype has at least ten counts. V is TRBV10-2 and J is TRBJ2-7, with D possibly TRBD2 on 6 matching bases. Looked up from germline, CDR1 is WSHSY and CDR2 is SAAADI. Trimming left V 8 bases short and J 0 bases short, with 17 bases between. The CDR3 consists of 15 residues. The DNA of the CDR3 is TGCGCCAGCGGAGGGGTCGGGACTGTCTCCTACGAGCAGTACTTC. It is translated as CASGGVGTVSYEQYF.

CDR3 nucleotide sequence: TGTGCCACGACGGGGAGGGGGGCGATGAACACTGAAGCTTTCTTT. Residues: CATTGRGAMNTEAFF. V and J are TRBV19 and TRBJ1-1; D perhaps matches TRBD1 (6 bases). CDR3 length equals 15 residues. V lost 10 bases and J lost 0, with 18 bases in between. Germline CDR1 reads LNHDA; CDR2 reads SQIVND (reference sequence).

As for this clonotype: Since a much larger clone is just one base distant, this may be a read error. The DNA of the CDR3 is TGTGCCGGCAACACAGGGGGGAATCAGCCCCAGCATTTT. Its protein product is CAGNTGGNQPQHF. V usage is TRBV6-1 and J usage is TRBJ1-5; TRBD1 matches 8 bases. CDR1 and CDR2 (germline): MNHNS, SASEGT. The V gene end was trimmed by 11 bases and the J gene end by 4 bases; junction bases not matched to a gene: 7. The CDR3 is 13 amino acids.

The chain has TRBV7-8 and TRBJ1-2; D gene unclear. Germline V gene lookup returns CDR1 SGHVS and CDR2 FQNEAQ. This CDR3 comprises 13 residues. V lost 1 base to trimming and J lost 8 bases, with 11 bases between them. CDR3 in amino acids: CASSLGGAVGYTF. CDR3 nucleotide sequence: TGTGCCAGCAGCTTAGGTGGCGCAGTGGGCTACACCTTC.

Only a few counts were recorded for this clonotype. The chain combines TRBV9 with TRBJ1-6; 7 bases are a match to TRBD1. The CDR3 extends over 16 amino acids. Per the germline V gene, CDR1 is SGDLS and CDR2 is YYNGEE. J was trimmed by 6 bases and V by 4 bases; bases with no gene match: 10. The CDR3 sequence: CASSQRQGGINSPLHF. In DNA, the CDR3 is TGTGCCAGCAGCCAAAGACAGGGTGGGATTAATTCACCCCTCCACTTT. Together with reference TRBV9 and TRBJ1-6, the CDR3 gives the full variable domain: DSGVTQTPKHLITATGQRVTLRCSPRSGDLSVYWYQQSLDQGLQFLIQYYNGEERAKGNILERFSAQQFPDLHSELNLSSLELGDSALYFCASSQRQGGINSPLHFGNGTRLTVT.

The chain recombines TRBV15 with TRBJ1-5; 7 bases map to TRBD1. CDR3 length equals 17 residues. V lost 5 bases, J lost 0 bases, and 10 bases stayed unmatched. Germline V gene lookup returns CDR1 LNHNV and CDR2 YYDKDF (reference sequence). CDR3 DNA: TGTGCCACCAGCGTAGCGGGACAGTCCTATAGCAATCAGCCCCAGCATTTT. It specifies CATSVAGQSYSNQPQHF.

This clonotype came up many times. The chain joins TRBV7-6 to TRBJ2-7, with 7 bases identical to TRBD1. Germline V gene sequence: CDR1 SGHVS, CDR2 FNYEAQ. This CDR3 is built from 14 residues. The V and J ends lost 5 bases and 5 bases, in that order; junction bases with no gene match: 9. The CDR3 loop reads CASSTTAGTDEQYF. The CDR3 DNA reads as TGTGCCAGCAGCACGACGGCCGGGACAGACGAGCAGTACTTC. The entire variable domain, with the rest obtained from reference TRBV7-6 and TRBJ2-7, is as follows: GAGVSQSPRYKVTKRGQDVALRCDPISGHVSLYWYRQALGQGPEFLTYFNYEAQQDKSGLPNDRFSAERPEGSISTLTIQRTEQRDSAMYRCASSTTAGTDEQYFGPGTRLTVT.

Of note for this clonotype: One end of the junction fails to match germline, which may point to a read error. The chain combines TRBV5-1 with TRBJ1-2, with D possibly TRBD1 on 6 matching bases. Germline V gene data show CDR1 as SGHRS and CDR2 as YFSETQ. The length of the CDR3 is 13 residues. The DNA of the CDR3 is TGCACCAGCAGCCACCCGACAGGAAATGGCTACACCTTC. Encoded protein: CTSSHPTGNGYTF.

This clonotype has ten or more counts. V gene TRBV7-6 combines with J gene TRBJ1-5; D ambiguous. This CDR3 contains 14 residues. Germline V CDR1 and CDR2: SGHVS, FNYEAQ. The germline V and J ends were trimmed by 5 bases and 5 bases, with 13 bases remaining between them. CDR3 residues: CASSVGGDHQPQHF. The CDR3 bases are TGTGCCAGCAGCGTGGGTGGGGATCATCAGCCCCAGCATTTT.

This clonotype was detected a few times. The rearrangement joins TRBV5-7 to TRBJ2-5; a possible D gene is TRBD1 (6 bases). TRBV5-7 qualifies as an ORF whose function is uncertain. The CDR3 runs to 15 residues. V was pared by 4 bases and J by 3 bases, with 16 bases between. The CDR3 loop is CASSVEAGVEETQYF. DNA for the CDR3: TGTGCCAGCAGCGTTGAGGCAGGGGTGGAAGAGACCCAGTACTTC.

In its sample, this clonotype was seen many times. Mismatch with germline at one junction end may stem from a read error. The J gene is TRBJ1-5, the V gene TRBV12-3 or TRBV12-4; unclear D gene. The CDR3 consists of 14 residues. The CDR3, as DNA: TGTGCCAGCAGCTTAGTTGGGAGCAATCAGCCCCAGCATTTT. It encodes CASSLVGSNQPQHF.